Here is one T cell receptor (beta chain) with its context. These data come from a study of blood T cell repertoires in COVID-19. About the study: COVID-19 samples, acute and convalescent, were from the United States, Italy and Spain.

Germline V lookup: CDR1 SEHNR, CDR2 FQNEAQ (reference sequence). Germline trimming cut 5 bases from V and 4 bases from J; bases unmatched to any gene: 9. This CDR3 is built from 15 residues. Assay: immunoSEQ multiplex PCR; the TCRdb copy retains only in-frame clones and omits some. The data show about 280,000 clones, 65% to 90% seen once. V and J are TRBV7-9 and TRBJ2-5, with 8 bases fitting TRBD2. This receptor was taken from a man in his forties or fifties with active or convalescent COVID-19. The sequencing sample was made of peripheral blood. CDR3 sequence: CASSPGLARLETQYF. CDR3 in DNA: TGTGCCAGCAGCCCAGGACTAGCCCGACTAGAGACCCAGTACTTC.